This paragraph covers one T cell receptor (beta chain) sequence. V shed 0 bases, J shed 5 bases, and the junction held 8 bases outside the gene matches. This CDR3 comprises 16 residues. Germline CDR1 is SGHRS and CDR2 is YFSETQ. The data were obtained in a study of blood T cell repertoires in COVID-19. Study information: Sample material is recorded as cDNA or gDNA derived from T cells, B-cell-depleted T cells, or PBMCs.

How the authors handled the data: How many nucleated cells were present was estimated from reference gene primer amplification. Using immunoSEQ multiplex PCR, the repertoire was profiled, and TCRdb retains in-frame clones only, with some absent. The DNA gave D and trimming, while V, J and clone size come from that table. Of some 190,000 clones listed, around 82% are singletons. This receptor was obtained from a woman aged 80 or over with active or convalescent COVID-19. The chain combines TRBV5-1 with TRBJ2-5; 9 bases are a match to TRBD2. The specimen was peripheral blood. The CDR3 DNA is TGCGCCAGCAGCTTGGGGTTAGCGGGAGAAGGGGAGACCCAGTACTTC. Encoded protein: CASSLGLAGEGETQYF.